The entry that follows covers one T cell receptor (beta chain) sequence. Its antigen is undetermined. This PCR relied on a set of 60 Vbeta primers and 13 Jbeta primers. The repertoire was sequenced with immunoSEQ multiplex PCR; TCRdb's copy has only in-frame clones and lacks some. The table records 210,000 or so clones, around 87% of them present only once. This specimen comes from a study of cytomegalovirus exposure and HLA in healthy donors. V lost 0 bases, J lost 5 bases, and 13 bases lay in between. The CDR3 has 15 residues. CDR1 and CDR2 (germline): LGHNA, YSLEER. Study-wide points: TCR beta sequences reportedly predicted most subjects' HLA-A and HLA-B alleles accurately. CMV antigen specificity was confirmed in vitro for a few CMV-associated chains. As a later analysis revealed, the rate of TCR association differed by HLA locus, with DRB1 most and HLA-C fewest.

The sequence was collected from a man aged 25 to 40 in good health and CMV-seronegative. This sequence joins TRBV4-3 and TRBJ2-5; a possible D gene is TRBD1 (5 bases). The sample was PBMCs. The DNA for the CDR3 is TGCGCCAGCAGCCAAGATCGGAACCCAGGGGAGACCCAGTACTTC. Its translation is CASSQDRNPGETQYF.